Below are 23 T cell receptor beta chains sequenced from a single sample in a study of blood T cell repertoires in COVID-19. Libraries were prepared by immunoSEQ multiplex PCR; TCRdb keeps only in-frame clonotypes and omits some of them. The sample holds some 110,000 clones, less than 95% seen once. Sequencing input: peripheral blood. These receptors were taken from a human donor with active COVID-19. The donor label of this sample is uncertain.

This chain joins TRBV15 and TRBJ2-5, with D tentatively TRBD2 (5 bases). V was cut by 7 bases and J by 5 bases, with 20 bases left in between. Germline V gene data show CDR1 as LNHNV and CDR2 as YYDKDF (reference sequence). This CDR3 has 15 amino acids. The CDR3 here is CATNGGSSMEETQYF. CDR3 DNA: TGTGCCACCAATGGAGGTAGCTCGATGGAGGAGACCCAGTACTTC.

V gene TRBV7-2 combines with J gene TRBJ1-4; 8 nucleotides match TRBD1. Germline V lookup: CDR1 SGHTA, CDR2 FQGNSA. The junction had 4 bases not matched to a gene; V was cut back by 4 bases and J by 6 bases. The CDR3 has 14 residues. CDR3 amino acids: CASSSGQADEKLFF. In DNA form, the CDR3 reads TGTGCCAGCAGCTCGGGACAGGCGGATGAAAAACTGTTTTTT.

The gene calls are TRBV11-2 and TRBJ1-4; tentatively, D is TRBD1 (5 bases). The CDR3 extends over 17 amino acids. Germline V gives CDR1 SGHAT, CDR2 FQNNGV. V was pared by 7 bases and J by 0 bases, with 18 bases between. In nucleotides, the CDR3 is TGTGCCAGCACCAACGGTGGGGCGTCTGCAACTAATGAAAAACTGTTTTTT. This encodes CASTNGGASATNEKLFF.

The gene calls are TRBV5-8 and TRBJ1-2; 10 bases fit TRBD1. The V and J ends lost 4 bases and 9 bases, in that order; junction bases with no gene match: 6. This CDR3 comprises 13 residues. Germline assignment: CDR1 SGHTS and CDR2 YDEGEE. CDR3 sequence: CASSLRTGGSYTF. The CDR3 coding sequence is TGTGCCAGCAGCCTACGGACAGGGGGGAGCTACACCTTC.

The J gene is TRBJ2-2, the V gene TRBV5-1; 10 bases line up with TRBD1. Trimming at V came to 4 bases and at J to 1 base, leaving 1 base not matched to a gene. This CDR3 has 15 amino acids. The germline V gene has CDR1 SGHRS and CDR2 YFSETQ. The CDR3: CASSRDRGNTGELFF. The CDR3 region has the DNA TGCGCCAGCAGCCGGGACAGGGGGAACACCGGGGAGCTGTTTTTT.

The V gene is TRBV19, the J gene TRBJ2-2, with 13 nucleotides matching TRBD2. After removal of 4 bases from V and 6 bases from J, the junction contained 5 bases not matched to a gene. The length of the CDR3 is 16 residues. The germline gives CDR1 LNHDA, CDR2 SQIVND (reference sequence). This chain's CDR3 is CASSTGLAGDPGELFF. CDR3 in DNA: TGTGCCAGTAGTACCGGACTAGCGGGGGACCCCGGGGAGCTGTTTTTT. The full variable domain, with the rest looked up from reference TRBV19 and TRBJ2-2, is DGGITQSPKYLFRKEGQNVTLSCEQNLNHDAMYWYRQDPGQGLRLIYYSQIVNDFQKGDIAEGYSVSREKKESFPLTVTSAQKNPTAFYLCASSTGLAGDPGELFFGEGSRLTVL.

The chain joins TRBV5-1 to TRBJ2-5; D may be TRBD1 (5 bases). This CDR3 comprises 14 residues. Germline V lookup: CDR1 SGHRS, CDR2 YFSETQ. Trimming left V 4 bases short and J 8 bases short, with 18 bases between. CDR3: CASSRNTDTGTQYF. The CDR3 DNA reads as TGCGCCAGCAGCAGGAATACGGATACAGGTACCCAGTACTTC. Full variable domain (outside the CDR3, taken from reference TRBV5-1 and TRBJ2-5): KAGVTQTPRYLIKTRGQQVTLSCSPISGHRSVSWYQQTPGQGLQFLFEYFSETQRNKGNFPGRFSGRQFSNSRSEMNVSTLELGDSALYLCASSRNTDTGTQYFGPGTRLLVL.

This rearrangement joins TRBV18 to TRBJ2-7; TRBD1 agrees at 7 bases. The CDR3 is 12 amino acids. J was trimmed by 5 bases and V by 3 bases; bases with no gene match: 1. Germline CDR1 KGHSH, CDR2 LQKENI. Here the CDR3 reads CASSPTGDEQYF. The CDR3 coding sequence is TGTGCCAGCTCACCTACAGGGGACGAGCAGTACTTC. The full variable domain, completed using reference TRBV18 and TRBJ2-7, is NAGVMQNPRHLVRRRGQEARLRCSPMKGHSHVYWYRQLPEEGLKFMVYLQKENIIDESGMPKERFSAEFPKEGPSILRIQQVVRGDSAAYFCASSPTGDEQYFGPGTRLTVT.

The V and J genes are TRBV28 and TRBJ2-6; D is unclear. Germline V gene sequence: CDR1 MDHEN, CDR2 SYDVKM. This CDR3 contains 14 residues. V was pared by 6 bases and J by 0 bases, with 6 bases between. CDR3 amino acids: CASRIYSGANVLTF. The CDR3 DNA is TGTGCCAGCAGGATCTACTCTGGGGCCAACGTCCTGACTTTC.

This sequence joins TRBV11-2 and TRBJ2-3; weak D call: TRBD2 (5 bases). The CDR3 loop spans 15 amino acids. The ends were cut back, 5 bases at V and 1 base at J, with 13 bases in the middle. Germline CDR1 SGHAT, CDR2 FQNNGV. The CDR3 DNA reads TGTGCCAGCAGCGAGGGATCCTCGCGCACAGATACGCAGTATTTT. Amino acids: CASSEGSSRTDTQYF.

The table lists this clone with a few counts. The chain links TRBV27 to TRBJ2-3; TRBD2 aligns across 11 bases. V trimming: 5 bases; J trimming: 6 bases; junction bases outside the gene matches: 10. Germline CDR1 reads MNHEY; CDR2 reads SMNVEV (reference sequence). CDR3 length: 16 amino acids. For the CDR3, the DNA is TGTGCCAGCAGTCAAAAGACTAGCGGGATTCCCGATACGCAGTATTTT. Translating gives CASSQKTSGIPDTQYF.

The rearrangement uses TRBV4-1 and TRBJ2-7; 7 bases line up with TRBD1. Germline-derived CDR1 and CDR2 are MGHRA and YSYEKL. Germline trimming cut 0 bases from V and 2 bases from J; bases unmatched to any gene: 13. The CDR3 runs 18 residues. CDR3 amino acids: CASSQEGASWDSPYEQYF. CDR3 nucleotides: TGCGCCAGCAGCCAAGAAGGGGCGAGCTGGGACAGTCCCTACGAGCAGTACTTC.

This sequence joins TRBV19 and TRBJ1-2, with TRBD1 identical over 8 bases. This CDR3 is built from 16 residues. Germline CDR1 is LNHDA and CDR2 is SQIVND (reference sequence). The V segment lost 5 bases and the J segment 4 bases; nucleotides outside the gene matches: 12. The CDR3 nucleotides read TGTGCCAGTAGTTCCCGGATAACGACAGGGGCCTATGGCTACACCTTC. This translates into CASSSRITTGAYGYTF.

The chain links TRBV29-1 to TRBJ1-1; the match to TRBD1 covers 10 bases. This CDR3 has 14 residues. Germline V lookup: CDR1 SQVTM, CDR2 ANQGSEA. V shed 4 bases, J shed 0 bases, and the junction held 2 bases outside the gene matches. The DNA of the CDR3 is TGCAGCGTTGGACAGGGGGCCCTGAACACTGAAGCTTTCTTT. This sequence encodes CSVGQGALNTEAFF.

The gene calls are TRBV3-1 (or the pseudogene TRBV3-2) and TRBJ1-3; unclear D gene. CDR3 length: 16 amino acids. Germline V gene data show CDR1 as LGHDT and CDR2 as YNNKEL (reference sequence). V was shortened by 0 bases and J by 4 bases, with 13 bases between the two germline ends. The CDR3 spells CASSQDPQLEGNTIYF. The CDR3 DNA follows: TGTGCCAGCAGCCAAGATCCACAGCTCGAAGGAAACACCATATATTTT.

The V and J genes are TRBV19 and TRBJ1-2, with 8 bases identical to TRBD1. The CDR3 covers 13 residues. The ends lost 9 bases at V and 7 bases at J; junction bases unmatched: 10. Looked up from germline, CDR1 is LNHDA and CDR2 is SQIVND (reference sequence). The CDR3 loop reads CASATGELRGYTF. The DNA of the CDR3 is TGTGCCAGCGCGACAGGGGAGTTGCGTGGCTACACCTTC.

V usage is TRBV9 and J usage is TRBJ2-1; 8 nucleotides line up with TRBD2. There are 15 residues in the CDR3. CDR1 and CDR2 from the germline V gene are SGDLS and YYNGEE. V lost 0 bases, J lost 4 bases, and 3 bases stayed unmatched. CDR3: CASSVVSGGYNEQFF. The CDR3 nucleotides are TGTGCCAGCAGCGTAGTGAGCGGGGGTTACAATGAGCAGTTCTTC.

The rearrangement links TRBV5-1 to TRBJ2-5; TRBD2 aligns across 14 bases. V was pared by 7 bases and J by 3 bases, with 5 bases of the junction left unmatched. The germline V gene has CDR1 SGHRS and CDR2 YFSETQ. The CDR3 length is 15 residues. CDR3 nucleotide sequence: TGCGCCAGCTCACTGGGACTAGCGGGGGAAGAGACCCAGTACTTC. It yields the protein CASSLGLAGEETQYF.

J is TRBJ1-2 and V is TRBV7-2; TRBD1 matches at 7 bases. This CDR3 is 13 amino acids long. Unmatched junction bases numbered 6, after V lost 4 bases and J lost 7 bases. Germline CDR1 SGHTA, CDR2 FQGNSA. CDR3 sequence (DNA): TGTGCCAGCAGCTCCGGACAGGTCCCTGGCTACACCTTC. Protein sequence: CASSSGQVPGYTF.

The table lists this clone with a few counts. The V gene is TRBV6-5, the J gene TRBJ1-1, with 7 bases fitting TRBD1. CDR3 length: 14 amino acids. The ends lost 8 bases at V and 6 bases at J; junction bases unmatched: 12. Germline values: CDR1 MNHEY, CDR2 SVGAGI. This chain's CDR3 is CASDAGTGESEAFF. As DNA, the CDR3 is TGTGCCAGCGACGCCGGAACAGGGGAATCTGAAGCTTTCTTT.

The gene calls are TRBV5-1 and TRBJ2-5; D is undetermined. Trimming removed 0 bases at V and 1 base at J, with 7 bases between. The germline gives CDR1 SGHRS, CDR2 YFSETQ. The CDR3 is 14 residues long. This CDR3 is CASSLVGSQETQYF. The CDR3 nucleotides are TGCGCCAGCAGCTTGGTTGGCAGCCAAGAGACCCAGTACTTC.

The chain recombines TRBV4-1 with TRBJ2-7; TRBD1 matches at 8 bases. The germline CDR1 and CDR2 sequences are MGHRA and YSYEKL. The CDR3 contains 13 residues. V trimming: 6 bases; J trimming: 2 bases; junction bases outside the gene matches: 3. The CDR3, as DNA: TGCGCCAGCAGACGGACAGGGACCTACGAGCAGTACTTC. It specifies CASRRTGTYEQYF.

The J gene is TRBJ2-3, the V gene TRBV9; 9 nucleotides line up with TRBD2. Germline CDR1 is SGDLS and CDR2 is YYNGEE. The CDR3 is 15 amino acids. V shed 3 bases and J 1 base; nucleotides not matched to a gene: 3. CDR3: CASSGASGGTDTQYF. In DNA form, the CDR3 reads TGTGCCAGCAGCGGCGCTAGCGGGGGCACAGATACGCAGTATTTT.